This TCR beta chain stems from a study of T-cell memory formation after mild COVID-19. General study points: Chiefly within CM and EM were the contracting CD4+ clones; CD8+ ones were within EMRA. Clonal second-wave expansions that peaked on day 37 had unconfirmed SARS-CoV-2 specificity. Clones that contracted from day 15 to 85 were balanced CD4/CD8, while later expanders leaned CD4+.

Using constant-segment primers, 5'RACE produced TCR alpha and TCR beta cDNA libraries carrying sample barcodes and UMIs. From the 5' RACE reads, TCRdb called clonotypes with MiXCR, one entry per CDR3 protein. The repertoire includes 450,000 or so distinct CDR3 sequences, about 23% of them detected once, and approximately 12% sits in the top ten. This clonotype was recorded a few times. Its antigen is not identified. The CDR3 is made up of 15 amino acids. Germline values: CDR1 SEHNR, CDR2 FQNEAQ (reference sequence). V lost 4 bases to trimming and J lost 5 bases; unmatched junction nucleotides: 8. This TCR was sampled from an adult woman who had mild COVID-19 (a few samples of this study predate the infection). Cell type and time point are not known. The J gene is TRBJ2-1, the V gene TRBV7-9; 7 bases map to TRBD1. Sequenced sample: PBMCs or a T cell subset sorted from them (not recorded which). CDR3 in DNA: TGTGCCAGCAGCTCAGGGGACAGCCTTCACAATGAGCAGTTCTTC. It is translated as CASSSGDSLHNEQFF.